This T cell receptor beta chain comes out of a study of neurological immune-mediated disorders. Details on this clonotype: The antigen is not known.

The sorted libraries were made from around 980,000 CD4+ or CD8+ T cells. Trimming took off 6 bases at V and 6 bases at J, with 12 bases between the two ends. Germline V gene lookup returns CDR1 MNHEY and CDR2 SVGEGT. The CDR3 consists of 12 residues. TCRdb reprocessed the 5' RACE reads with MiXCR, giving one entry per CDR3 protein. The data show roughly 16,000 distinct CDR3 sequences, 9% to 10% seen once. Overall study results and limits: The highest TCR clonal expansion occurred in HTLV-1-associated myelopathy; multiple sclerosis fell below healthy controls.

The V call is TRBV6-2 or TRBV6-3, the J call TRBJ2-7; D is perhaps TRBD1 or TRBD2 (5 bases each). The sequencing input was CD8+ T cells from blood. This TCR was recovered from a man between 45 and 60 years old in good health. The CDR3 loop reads CASSGTRLEQYF. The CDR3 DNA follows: TGTGCCAGCAGCGGGACGCGGCTCGAGCAGTACTTC.